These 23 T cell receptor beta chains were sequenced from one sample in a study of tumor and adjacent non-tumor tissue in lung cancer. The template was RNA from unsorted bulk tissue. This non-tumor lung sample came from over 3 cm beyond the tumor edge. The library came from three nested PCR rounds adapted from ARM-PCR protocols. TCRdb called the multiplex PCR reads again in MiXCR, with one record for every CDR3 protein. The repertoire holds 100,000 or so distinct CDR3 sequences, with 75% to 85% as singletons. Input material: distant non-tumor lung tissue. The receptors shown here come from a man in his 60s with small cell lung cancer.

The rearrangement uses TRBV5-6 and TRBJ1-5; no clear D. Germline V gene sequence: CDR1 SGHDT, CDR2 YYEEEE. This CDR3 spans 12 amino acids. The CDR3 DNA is TGTATCAGCAGCTTGGTGGATCAGCCCCAGCATTTT. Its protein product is CISSLVDQPQHF.

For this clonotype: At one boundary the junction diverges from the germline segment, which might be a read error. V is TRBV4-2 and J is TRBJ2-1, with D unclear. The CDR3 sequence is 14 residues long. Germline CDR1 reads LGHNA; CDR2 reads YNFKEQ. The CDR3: CTSSQESLGYEQFF. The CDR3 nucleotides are TGTACCAGCAGTCAAGAGTCGCTCGGGTATGAGCAGTTCTTC.

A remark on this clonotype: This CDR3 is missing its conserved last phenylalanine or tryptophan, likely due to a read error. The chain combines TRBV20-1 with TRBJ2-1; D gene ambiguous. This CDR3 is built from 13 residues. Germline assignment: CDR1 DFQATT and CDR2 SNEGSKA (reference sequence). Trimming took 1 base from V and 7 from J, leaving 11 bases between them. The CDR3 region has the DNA TGCAGTGCTAGAGGGCCAGTACATAATGAGCAGTTCCTC. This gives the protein CSARGPVHNEQFL.

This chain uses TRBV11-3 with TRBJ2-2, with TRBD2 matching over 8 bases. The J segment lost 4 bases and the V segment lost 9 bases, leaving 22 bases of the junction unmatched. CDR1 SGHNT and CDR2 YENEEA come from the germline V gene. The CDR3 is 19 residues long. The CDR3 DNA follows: TGTGCCAGGAGTCGTGATGACACTGGACTAGCAGGTCGCACCGGGGAGCTGTTTTTT. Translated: CARSRDDTGLAGRTGELFF.

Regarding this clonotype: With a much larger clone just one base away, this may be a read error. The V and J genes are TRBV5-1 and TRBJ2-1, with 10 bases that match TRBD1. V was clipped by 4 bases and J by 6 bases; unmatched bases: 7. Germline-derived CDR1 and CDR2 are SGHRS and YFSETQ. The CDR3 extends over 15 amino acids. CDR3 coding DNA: TGCGCCAGCAGCCTTGGACAGGGGGTATCCAATGAGCAGTTCTTC. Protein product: CASSLGQGVSNEQFF.

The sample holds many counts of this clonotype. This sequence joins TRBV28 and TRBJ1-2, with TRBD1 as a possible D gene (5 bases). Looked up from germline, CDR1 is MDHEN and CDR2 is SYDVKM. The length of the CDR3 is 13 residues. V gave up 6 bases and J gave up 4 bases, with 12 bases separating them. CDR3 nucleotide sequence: TGTGCCAGCAGCCCGGGACGGGGCTATGGCTACACCTTC. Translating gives CASSPGRGYGYTF.

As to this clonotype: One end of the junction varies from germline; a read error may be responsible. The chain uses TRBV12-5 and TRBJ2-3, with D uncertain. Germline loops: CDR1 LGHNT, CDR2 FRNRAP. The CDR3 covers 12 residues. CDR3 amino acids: CANGLGPDTRYF. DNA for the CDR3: TGTGCTAATGGTTTGGGCCCCGATACGCGGTATTTT.

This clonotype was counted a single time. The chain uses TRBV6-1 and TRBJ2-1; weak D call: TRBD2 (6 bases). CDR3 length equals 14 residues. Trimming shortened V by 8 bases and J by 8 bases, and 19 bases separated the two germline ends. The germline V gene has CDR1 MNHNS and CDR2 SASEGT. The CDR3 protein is CASAGSGFYDEQFF. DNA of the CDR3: TGTGCCAGCGCCGGCAGCGGGTTTTACGATGAGCAGTTCTTC.

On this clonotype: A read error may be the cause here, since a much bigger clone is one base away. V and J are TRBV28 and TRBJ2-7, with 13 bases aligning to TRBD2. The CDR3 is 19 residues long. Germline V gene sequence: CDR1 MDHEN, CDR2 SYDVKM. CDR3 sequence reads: CGSSFLLAGGRLAGYEQYF. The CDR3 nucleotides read TGTGGCAGCAGTTTCTTACTAGCGGGAGGGCGGCTTGCTGGGTACGAGCAGTACTTC. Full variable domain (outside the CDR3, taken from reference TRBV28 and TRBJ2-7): DVKVTQSSRYLVKRTGEKVFLECVQDMDHENMFWYRQDPGLGLRLIYFSYDVKMKEKGDIPEGYSVSREKKERFSLILESASTNQTSMYLCGSSFLLAGGRLAGYEQYFGPGTRLTVT.

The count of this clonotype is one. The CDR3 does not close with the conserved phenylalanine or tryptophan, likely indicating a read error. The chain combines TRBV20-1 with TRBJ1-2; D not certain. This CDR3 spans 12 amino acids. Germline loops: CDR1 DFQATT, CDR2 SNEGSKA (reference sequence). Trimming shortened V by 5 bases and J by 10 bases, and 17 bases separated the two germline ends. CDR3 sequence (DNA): TGCAGTGCTCGAACCGAGACGAGGGACTACACCCTC. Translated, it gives CSARTETRDYTL.

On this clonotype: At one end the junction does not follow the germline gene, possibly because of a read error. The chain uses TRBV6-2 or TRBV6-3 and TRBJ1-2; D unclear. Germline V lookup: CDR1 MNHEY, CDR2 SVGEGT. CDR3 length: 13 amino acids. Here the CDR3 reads CPSSPFGVAGYTF. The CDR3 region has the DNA TGTCCCAGCAGCCCGTTTGGTGTTGCCGGCTACACCTTC.

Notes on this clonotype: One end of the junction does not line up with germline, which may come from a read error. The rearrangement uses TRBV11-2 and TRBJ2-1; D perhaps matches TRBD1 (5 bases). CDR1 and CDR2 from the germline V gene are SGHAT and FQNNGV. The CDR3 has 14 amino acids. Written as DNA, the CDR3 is TGTGCCAGCCTGAAGCTGCAGGGCAACAATGGGCAGTTCTTC. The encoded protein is CASLKLQGNNGQFF.

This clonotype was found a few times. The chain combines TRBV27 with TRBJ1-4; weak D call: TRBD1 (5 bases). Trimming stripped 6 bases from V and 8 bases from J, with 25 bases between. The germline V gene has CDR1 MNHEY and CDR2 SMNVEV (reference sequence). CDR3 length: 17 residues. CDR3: CASSPTDRTTFDEKLFF. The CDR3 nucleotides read TGTGCCAGCAGCCCGACCGACAGAACGACCTTCGACGAAAAACTGTTTTTT.

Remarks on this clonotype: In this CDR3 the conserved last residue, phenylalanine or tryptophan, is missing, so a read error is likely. The CDR3 loop reads CASSLVRTTYNEQFC. CDR3 DNA: TGTGCCAGCAGCCTAGTGAGGACGACCTACAATGAGCAGTTCTGC. The chain combines TRBV11-1 with TRBJ2-1; unclear D gene. The germline V and J ends were trimmed by 5 bases and 2 bases, with 13 bases remaining between them. This CDR3 contains 15 residues. Germline-derived CDR1 and CDR2 are SGHAT and FQDESV (reference sequence).

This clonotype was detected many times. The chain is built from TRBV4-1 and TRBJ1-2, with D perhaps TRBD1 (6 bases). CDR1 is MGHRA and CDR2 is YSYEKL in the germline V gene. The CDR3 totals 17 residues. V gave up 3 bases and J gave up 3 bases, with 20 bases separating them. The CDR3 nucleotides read TGCGCCAGCAGCCACGAAGGAAAGCGGGGGGCCCACTATGGCTACACCTTC. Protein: CASSHEGKRGAHYGYTF.

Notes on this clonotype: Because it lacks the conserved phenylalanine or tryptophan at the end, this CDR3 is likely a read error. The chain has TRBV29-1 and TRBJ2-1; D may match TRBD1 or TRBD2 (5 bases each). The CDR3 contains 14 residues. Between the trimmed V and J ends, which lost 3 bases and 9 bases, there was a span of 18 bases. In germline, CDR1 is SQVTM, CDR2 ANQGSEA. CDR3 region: CSVEPRDARGEQFI. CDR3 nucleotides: TGCAGCGTTGAGCCCCGGGACGCCCGCGGTGAGCAGTTCATC.

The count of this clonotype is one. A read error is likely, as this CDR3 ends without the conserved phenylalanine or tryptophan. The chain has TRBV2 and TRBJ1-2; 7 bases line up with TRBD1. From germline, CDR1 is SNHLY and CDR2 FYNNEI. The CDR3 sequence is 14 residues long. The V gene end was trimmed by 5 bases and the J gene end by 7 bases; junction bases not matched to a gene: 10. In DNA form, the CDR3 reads TGTGCCAGCAGTTATGCCCAGGGGGTGGCTGGCTACACCTCC. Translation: CASSYAQGVAGYTS.

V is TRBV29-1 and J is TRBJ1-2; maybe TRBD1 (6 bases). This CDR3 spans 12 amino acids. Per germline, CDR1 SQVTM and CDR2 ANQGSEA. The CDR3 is CNVAGVDYGYTF. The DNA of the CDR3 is TGCAACGTCGCAGGGGTAGATTATGGCTACACCTTC.

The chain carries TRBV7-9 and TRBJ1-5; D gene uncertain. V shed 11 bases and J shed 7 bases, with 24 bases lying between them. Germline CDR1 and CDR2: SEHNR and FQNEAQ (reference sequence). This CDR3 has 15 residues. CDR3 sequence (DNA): TGTGCCTACAGCTCCGTGACGGAACTCGCGCAGCCCCAGCATTTT. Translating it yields CAYSSVTELAQPQHF.

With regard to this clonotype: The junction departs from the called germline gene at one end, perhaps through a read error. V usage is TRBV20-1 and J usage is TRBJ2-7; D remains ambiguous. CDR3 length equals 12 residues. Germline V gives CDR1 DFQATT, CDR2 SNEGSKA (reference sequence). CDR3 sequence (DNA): TGCACTGTCTCGAACCTGACCTACGAGCACTACTTC. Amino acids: CTVSNLTYEHYF.

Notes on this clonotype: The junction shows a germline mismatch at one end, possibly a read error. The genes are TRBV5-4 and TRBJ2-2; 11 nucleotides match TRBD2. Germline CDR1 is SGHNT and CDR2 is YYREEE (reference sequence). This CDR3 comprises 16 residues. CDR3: CTSSSGLAEVNGELFF. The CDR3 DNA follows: TGTACCAGCAGCTCGGGACTAGCGGAAGTTAACGGGGAACTGTTTTTT.

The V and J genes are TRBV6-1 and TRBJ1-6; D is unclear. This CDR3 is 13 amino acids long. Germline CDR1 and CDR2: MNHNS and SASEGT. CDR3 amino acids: CASGGHDNSPLHF. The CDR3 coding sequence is TGTGCTAGCGGAGGGCACGATAATTCACCCCTCCACTTT.

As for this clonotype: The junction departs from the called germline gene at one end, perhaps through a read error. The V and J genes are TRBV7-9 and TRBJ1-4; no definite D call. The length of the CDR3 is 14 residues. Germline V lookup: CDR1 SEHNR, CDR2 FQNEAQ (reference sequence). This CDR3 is CASSLNSLSEKLLF. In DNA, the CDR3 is TGTGCCAGCAGCCTAAACTCATTGAGTGAAAAACTGTTATTT. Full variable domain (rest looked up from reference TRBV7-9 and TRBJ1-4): DTGVSQNPRHKITKRGQNVTFRCDPISEHNRLYWYRQTLGQGPEFLTYFQNEAQLEKSRLLSDRFSAERPKGSFSTLEIQRTEQGDSAMYLCASSLNSLSEKLLFGSGTQLSVL.